Listed below are T cell receptor beta chains from one sample, sequenced in a study of preoperative IRX-2 immunotherapy in early breast cancer. The protocol was immunoSEQ multiplex PCR, while the TCRdb copy is restricted to in-frame clones and leaves out a portion. This table holds approximately 98,000 clones, roughly 88% found once. This material consisted of tumor tissue, taken after IRX-2 immunotherapy. These receptors were obtained from a human donor with breast cancer. CDR3s include the opening cysteine and the closing phenylalanine or tryptophan. The D gene is left open where the match is weak. Only part of the rows carry a size: once, few, many, or a class if the clone is expanded.

clone_size j_call v_call d_call cdr3_aa cdr3_nt
once TRBJ1-2 TRBV19 NA CASSEAGGLYGYTF TGTGCCAGTAGTGAAGCGGGCGGTCTTTATGGCTACACCTTC
NA TRBJ2-1 TRBV5-1 TRBD2 CASSLALAGGEQFF TGCGCCAGCAGCTTGGCCCTAGCGGGGGGTGAGCAGTTCTTC
NA TRBJ1-2 TRBV19 TRBD1 CASSIGGGLDYGYTF TGTGCCAGTAGTATTGGAGGGGGCTTAGACTATGGCTACACCTTC
NA TRBJ2-1 TRBV6-8 NA CASSRTENEQFF TGTGCCAGCAGCAGGACTGAAAATGAACAGTTCTTC
NA TRBJ2-1 TRBV5-1 NA CASSPTGTTYNEQFF TGCGCCAGCAGTCCCACCGGGACCACCTACAATGAGCAGTTCTTC
NA TRBJ1-3 TRBV28 NA CASSLRRNSGNTIYF TGTGCCAGCAGTTTACGACGGAACTCTGGAAACACCATATATTTT
NA TRBJ1-1 TRBV30 NA CAWARPDREAFF TGTGCCTGGGCCCGACCAGACCGTGAAGCTTTCTTT
once TRBJ1-1 TRBV11-3 NA CASSRRSDMNTEAFF TGTGCCAGCAGCCGAAGGTCAGACATGAACACTGAAGCTTTCTTT
once TRBJ2-1 TRBV29-1 TRBD1 CSALGTGENNEQFF TGCAGCGCCCTCGGGACAGGGGAAAACAATGAGCAGTTCTTC
NA TRBJ2-2 TRBV5-1 TRBD1 CASSLPIGDRNTGELFF TGCGCCAGCAGCTTACCTATAGGGGACAGAAACACCGGGGAGCTGTTTTTT
once TRBJ2-2 TRBV30 TRBD2 CAWDGGRLAGPTGELFF TGTGCCTGGGATGGGGGGCGACTAGCGGGACCCACCGGGGAGCTGTTTTTT
few TRBJ1-2 TRBV30 NA CAWSDQHYGYTF TGTGCCTGGAGCGACCAACACTATGGCTACACCTTC
NA TRBJ2-7 TRBV19 TRBD2 CASSIGAGSYEQYF TGTGCCAGTAGTATAGGAGCGGGGAGTTACGAGCAGTACTTC
NA TRBJ1-4 TRBV7-4 NA CASSLPPDEKLFF TGTGCCAGCAGCTTACCTCCAGATGAAAAACTGTTTTTT
NA TRBJ1-1 TRBV30 NA CAWSVLRGNTEAFF TGTGCCTGGAGTGTACTTAGAGGGAACACTGAAGCTTTCTTT
NA TRBJ1-5 TRBV23-1 NA CASSQPGPMNSNQPQHF TGCGCCAGCAGCCAACCCGGACCGATGAATAGCAATCAGCCCCAGCATTTT
NA TRBJ2-2 TRBV29-1 TRBD1 CSVALTGPTGELFF TGCAGCGTTGCTCTGACAGGGCCAACCGGGGAGCTGTTTTTT
NA TRBJ2-7 TRBV23-1 TRBD1 CASSLGQVYEQYF TGCGCCAGCAGCTTGGGACAGGTGTACGAGCAGTACTTC
once TRBJ2-2 TRBV19 NA CASMPNTGELFF TGTGCCAGTATGCCGAACACCGGGGAGCTGTTTTTT
NA TRBJ2-2 TRBV10-2 NA CATQQGLNTGELFF TGCGCCACCCAGCAGGGCCTTAACACCGGGGAGCTGTTTTTT
once TRBJ1-4 TRBV11-3 TRBD1 CASSLGFPGQSLGGEKLFF TGTGCCAGCAGCTTAGGGTTCCCGGGACAGAGTTTGGGTGGTGAAAAACTGTTTTTT
NA TRBJ2-7 TRBV6-8 NA CASKMGLSGRPHEQYF TGTGCCAGCAAGATGGGACTGTCCGGACGGCCCCACGAGCAGTACTTC
NA TRBJ1-2 TRBV22-1 NA CASSVHRDYGYTF TGTGCCAGCAGTGTACACAGGGACTATGGCTACACCTTC
NA TRBJ1-2 TRBV28 NA CASSLEQGSYGYTF TGTGCCAGCAGTTTAGAACAGGGCAGCTATGGCTACACCTTC
NA TRBJ1-6 TRBV6-8 NA CASSYRQQSILPPF TGTGCCAGCAGTTACCGGCAACAGTCCATCCTACCCCCTTTT
NA TRBJ1-2 TRBV11-3 NA CASSLELGAQGYTF TGTGCCAGCAGCTTAGAGTTGGGGGCGCAGGGCTACACCTTC
NA TRBJ1-1 TRBV19 NA CASSIRGRTTEAFF TGTGCCAGTAGTATAAGGGGAAGGACCACTGAAGCTTTCTTT
NA TRBJ2-5 TRBV6-8 TRBD2 CASSQGLAGGPRETQYF TGTGCCAGCAGTCAAGGACTAGCGGGAGGGCCTCGGGAGACCCAGTACTTC